This T cell receptor beta chain was recovered during a study of T cells expressing NK-cell markers. Study-wide background: One of eight sequenced donors was HCMV-seronegative; the other seven were seropositive. Study-wide findings and caveats: Dominance of the CD3+CD56-NKG2C+ fraction by these clonotypes also held in several donors.

The germline gives CDR1 MNHNS, CDR2 SASEGT. The CDR3 sequence is 13 residues long. Regarding this clonotype: As yet, its antigen is unknown.

After re-calling the 5' RACE reads, TCRdb lists one entry per CDR3 protein, DNA absent. The sample totals approximately 550,000 distinct CDR3 sequences; its top ten clones hold around 4%. The sample consisted of blood T cells: a sorted CD56 or NKG2C T cell subset, CD4+ or CD8+ T cells, or bulk PBMC T cells (not recorded which). This TCR was sampled from a man in his late teens or twenties in good health. The chain links TRBV6-1 to TRBJ1-1; TCRdb selects TRBD1, and the lack of DNA leaves this call unchecked. CDR3 region: CASSQGAYTEAFF.